This T cell receptor (beta chain) was identified in a study of identical twins. Study-level findings and limits: Twins shared out-of-frame alpha sequences with excess low generation probability. Part of the zero-insertion signal could reflect confounding by invariant MAIT and iNKT cells.

About this clonotype itself: Its antigen remains unidentified.

This CDR3 is 15 amino acids long. In germline, CDR1 is MGHDK, CDR2 SYGVNS. Trimming removed 5 bases from V and 0 bases from J, with 11 bases in between. TCRdb re-derived calls from the 5' RACE reads in MiXCR, one entry per CDR3 protein. The table includes some 500,000 distinct CDR3 sequences, roughly 21% detected once. These data also formed part of another study, on T cells expressing NK-cell markers. That report adds: Of CD8+ T cells, 1.0-7.0% belonged to dominant NKG2C+ clonotypes in six donors. The CD3+CD56-NKG2C+ fraction was also led by these clonotypes in several donors.

This chain connects TRBV25-1 to TRBJ1-3; D perhaps matches TRBD1 (5 bases). The receptor was isolated from a woman under 30 in good health. The sample was CD4+ T cells sorted from blood. Here the CDR3 reads CASSPMGVSGNTIYF. In DNA form, the CDR3 reads TGTGCCAGCAGTCCTATGGGGGTCTCTGGAAACACCATATATTTT.